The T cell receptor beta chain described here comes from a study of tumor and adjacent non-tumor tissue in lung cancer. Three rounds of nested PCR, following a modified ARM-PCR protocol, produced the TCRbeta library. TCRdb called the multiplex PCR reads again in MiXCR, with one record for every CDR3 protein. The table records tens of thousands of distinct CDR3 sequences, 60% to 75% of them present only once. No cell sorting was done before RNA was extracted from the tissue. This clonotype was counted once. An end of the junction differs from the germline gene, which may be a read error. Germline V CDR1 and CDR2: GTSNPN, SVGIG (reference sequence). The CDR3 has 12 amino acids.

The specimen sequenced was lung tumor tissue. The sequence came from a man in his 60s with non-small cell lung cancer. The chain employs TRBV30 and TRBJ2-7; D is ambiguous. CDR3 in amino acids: CAWSVDAYEQYF. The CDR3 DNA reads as TGTGCATGGAGTGTTGACGCATACGAGCAGTACTTC.